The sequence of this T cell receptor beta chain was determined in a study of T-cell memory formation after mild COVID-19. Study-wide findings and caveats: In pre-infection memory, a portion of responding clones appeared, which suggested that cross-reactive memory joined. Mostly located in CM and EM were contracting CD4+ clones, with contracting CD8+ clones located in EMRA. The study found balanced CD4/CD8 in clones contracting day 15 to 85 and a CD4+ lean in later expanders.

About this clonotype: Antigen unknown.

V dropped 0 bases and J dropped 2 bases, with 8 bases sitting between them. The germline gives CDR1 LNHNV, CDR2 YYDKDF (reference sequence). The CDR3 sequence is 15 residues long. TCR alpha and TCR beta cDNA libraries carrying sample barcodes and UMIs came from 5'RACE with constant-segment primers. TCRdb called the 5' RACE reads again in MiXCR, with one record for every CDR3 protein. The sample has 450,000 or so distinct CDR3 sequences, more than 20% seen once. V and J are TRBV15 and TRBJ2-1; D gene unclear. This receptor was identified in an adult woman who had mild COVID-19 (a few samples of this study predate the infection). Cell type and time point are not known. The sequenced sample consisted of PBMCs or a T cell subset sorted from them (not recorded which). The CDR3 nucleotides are TGTGCCACCAGCAGAGAAGCGCCCACCTACAATGAGCAGTTCTTC. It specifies CATSREAPTYNEQFF.